A single sample is the source of the 23 T cell receptor beta chains below, sequenced in a study of cytomegalovirus exposure and HLA in healthy donors. The PCR was carried out with 60 Vbeta primers and 13 Jbeta primers. Measured with immunoSEQ multiplex PCR; TCRdb has only the in-frame clones, and not every one. The sample carries more than 80,000 clones, about 84% recorded once. The specimen was PBMCs. These receptors were obtained from a girl aged 2-9 years in good health and CMV-seropositive.

V and J are TRBV29-1 and TRBJ1-2; D perhaps matches TRBD1 (5 bases). Germline V gene lookup returns CDR1 SQVTM and CDR2 ANQGSEA. The CDR3 has 14 amino acids. The germline V and J ends were trimmed by 7 bases and 4 bases, with 19 bases remaining between them. The CDR3 nucleotides are TGCAGCGGCTCACCCGCCGGTCAGGGCTATGGCTACACCTTC. Its protein is CSGSPAGQGYGYTF.

This chain uses TRBV6-5 with TRBJ2-7, with D unresolved. V lost 0 bases and J 0 bases, leaving 9 bases between the germline ends. Germline V gene sequence: CDR1 MNHEY, CDR2 SVGAGI. CDR3 size: 15 residues. The CDR3: CASSYSKAFSYEQYF. The CDR3 bases are TGTGCCAGCAGTTACTCGAAAGCTTTCTCCTACGAGCAGTACTTC.

The chain uses TRBV6-5 and TRBJ2-7; D uncertain. From germline, CDR1 is MNHEY and CDR2 SVGAGI. The V and J ends lost 7 bases and 1 base respectively, with 8 bases between them. The CDR3 loop spans 12 amino acids. CDR3: CASIGGSYEQYF. DNA of the CDR3: TGTGCCAGCATTGGCGGATCCTACGAGCAGTACTTC.

This clone came up a few times. This chain connects TRBV10-3 to TRBJ1-2; D remains unclear. Trimming cost V 11 bases and J 2 bases, with 12 bases left between them. This CDR3 has 12 amino acids. The germline gives CDR1 ENHRY, CDR2 SYGVKD. CDR3 amino acids: CALSTENYGYTF. CDR3 coding DNA: TGTGCCCTGAGTACAGAGAACTATGGCTACACCTTC.

The CDR3 nucleotides read TGTGCCAGCGGTGACAATATTTTTCGTGGCTACACCTTC. Its translation: CASGDNIFRGYTF. The chain has TRBV27 and TRBJ1-2; D is unclear. CDR3 length: 13 residues. Per the germline V gene, CDR1 is MNHEY and CDR2 is SMNVEV (reference sequence). Between the trimmed V and J ends, which lost 8 bases and 7 bases, there was a span of 17 bases.

In this sample, this clone turned up once. The chain carries TRBV6-5 and TRBJ2-7; TRBD2 is a possible D gene (5 bases). Deletions cut 7 bases from V and 0 bases from J, with 10 bases between. The CDR3 spans 13 residues. Germline CDR1 MNHEY, CDR2 SVGAGI. CDR3 sequence: CASTQRGSYEQYF. The CDR3 region has the DNA TGTGCCAGCACCCAACGGGGCTCCTACGAGCAGTACTTC.

The chain combines TRBV5-1 with TRBJ1-2, with D possibly matching TRBD1 (6 bases). Germline loops: CDR1 SGHRS, CDR2 YFSETQ. V lost 2 bases and J 2 bases, leaving 13 bases between the germline ends. The CDR3 spans 15 residues. Here the CDR3 DNA reads TGCGCCAGCAGCTTCAATTTACAGGGAAACTATGGCTACACCTTC. Encoded protein: CASSFNLQGNYGYTF.

CDR3 region: CAISDTGGWGETQYF. CDR3 bases: TGTGCCATCAGTGATACAGGGGGCTGGGGAGAGACCCAGTACTTC. This chain links TRBV10-3 with TRBJ2-5; 9 positions agree with TRBD1. The CDR3 is 15 residues long. Germline V lookup: CDR1 ENHRY, CDR2 SYGVKD. V was clipped by 3 bases and J by 4 bases; unmatched bases: 6.

The sample holds a few counts of this clone. The V and J genes are TRBV30 and TRBJ1-2; D call uncertain. V shed 7 bases and J shed 2 bases, with 8 bases lying between them. The length of the CDR3 is 11 residues. The V gene's germline CDR1 is GTSNPN and CDR2 SVGIG (reference sequence). The CDR3 is CASPRNYGYTF. The CDR3 coding sequence is TGTGCCTCTCCCAGAAACTATGGCTACACCTTC.

This clone was counted between two and nine times. The CDR3 loop is CASSLLTLTQGEQYF. The CDR3 DNA reads TGTGCCAGCAGCTTGCTAACATTGACACAGGGGGAGCAGTACTTC. This chain uses TRBV5-6 with TRBJ2-7, with 7 bases matching TRBD1. The CDR3 consists of 15 residues. V was clipped by 1 base and J by 7 bases; unmatched bases: 11. Germline V CDR1 and CDR2: SGHDT, YYEEEE. The complete variable domain, with remaining parts taken from reference TRBV5-6 and TRBJ2-7, reads DAGVTQSPTHLIKTRGQQVTLRCSPKSGHDTVSWYQQALGQGPQFIFQYYEEEERQRGNFPDRFSGHQFPNYSSELNVNALLLGDSALYLCASSLLTLTQGEQYFGPGTRLTVT.

The chain uses TRBV29-1 and TRBJ1-2; weak D call: TRBD1 (6 bases). The CDR3 is 13 residues long. From germline, CDR1 is SQVTM and CDR2 ANQGSEA. V was shortened by 6 bases and J by 5 bases, with 16 bases between the two germline ends. CDR3 sequence: CSVQGHLKYGYTF. The CDR3 DNA follows: TGCAGCGTCCAGGGACATTTAAAGTATGGCTACACCTTC.

The chain recombines TRBV30 with TRBJ1-5, with a tentative D call TRBD1 (6 bases). The V and J ends lost 3 bases and 0 bases respectively, with 21 bases between them. The CDR3 covers 18 residues. CDR1 is GTSNPN, CDR2 SVGIG, per germline (reference sequence). The chain's CDR3 is CAWSPQPDRRYSNQPQHF. CDR3 nucleotide sequence: TGTGCCTGGAGCCCCCAACCGGACAGACGCTATAGCAATCAGCCCCAGCATTTT.

This rearrangement joins TRBV29-1 to TRBJ2-5, with 10 bases lining up with TRBD1. The CDR3 spans 13 residues. The V gene end was trimmed by 7 bases and the J gene end by 1 base; junction bases not matched to a gene: 3. CDR1 is SQVTM and CDR2 is ANQGSEA in the germline V gene. CDR3 protein: CSARTGGQETQYF. CDR3 sequence (DNA): TGCAGCGCTAGGACAGGGGGCCAAGAGACCCAGTACTTC. The full variable domain, rest sourced from reference TRBV29-1 and TRBJ2-5, is SAVISQKPSRDICQRGTSLTIQCQVDSQVTMMFWYRQQPGQSLTLIATANQGSEATYESGFVIDKFPISRPNLTFSTLTVSNMSPEDSSIYLCSARTGGQETQYFGPGTRLLVL.

The J gene is TRBJ2-5, the V gene TRBV6-5; 7 positions match TRBD1. The DNA end favors TRBJ2-7, so the J call may be wrong. This CDR3 comprises 15 residues. Germline CDR1 reads MNHEY; CDR2 reads SVGAGI. The CDR3 bases are TGTGCCAGCAGTTACTTGTCCGGGACAGCCTACGAGCAGTACTTC. This sequence encodes CASSYLSGTAYEQYF.

This clone showed up just once. A read error may account for a junction end that differs from germline. The chain carries TRBV7-7 and TRBJ1-1; D is ambiguous. Germline V gene lookup returns CDR1 SSHAT and CDR2 FNYEAQ (reference sequence). The CDR3 spans 15 residues. The CDR3 reads CASSPFEGLNTEAFF. The CDR3 coding sequence is TGTGCTAGCAGCCCCTTCGAGGGCCTTAACACTGAAGCTTTCTTT.

The chain links TRBV6-4 to TRBJ2-3; D is unresolved. CDR3 length: 14 residues. The V and J ends lost 0 bases and 0 bases respectively, with 4 bases between them. Germline V gives CDR1 MRHNA, CDR2 SNTAGT. As DNA, the CDR3 is TGTGCCAGCAGTGACTCGACTAGCACAGATACGCAGTATTTT. Protein sequence: CASSDSTSTDTQYF.

The chain links TRBV27 to TRBJ2-7, with TRBD2 identical over 10 bases. Trimming removed 4 bases from V and 5 bases from J; junction bases left unmatched: 11. CDR1 MNHEY and CDR2 SMNVEV come from the germline V gene (reference sequence). This CDR3 contains 16 residues. The CDR3 loop reads CASSSRRLAGDNEQYF. In nucleotides, the CDR3 is TGTGCCAGCAGTTCCCGTCGGCTAGCGGGAGATAACGAGCAGTACTTC.

This clone was detected a few times. The chain has TRBV5-1 and TRBJ2-5, with TRBD2 matching 9 bases. Germline CDR1 SGHRS, CDR2 YFSETQ. The CDR3 extends over 14 amino acids. V was clipped by 6 bases and J by 5 bases; unmatched bases: 8. CDR3: CASMLREGGETQYF. CDR3 in DNA: TGCGCCAGCATGTTGCGGGAGGGCGGGGAGACCCAGTACTTC.

The V and J genes are TRBV5-1 and TRBJ2-3, with 12 bases that match TRBD2. Per the germline V gene, CDR1 is SGHRS and CDR2 is YFSETQ. The CDR3 is 19 residues long. The V gene end was trimmed by 4 bases and the J gene end by 0 bases; junction bases not matched to a gene: 12. CDR3 coding DNA: TGCGCCAGCAGCGCAGCGGACAGGGGACTAGCGGGTAGCACAGATACGCAGTATTTT. Protein sequence: CASSAADRGLAGSTDTQYF.

The chain couples TRBV27 to TRBJ1-1; D may be TRBD1 (5 bases). The CDR3 is 18 amino acids. Germline assignment: CDR1 MNHEY and CDR2 SMNVEV (reference sequence). V gave up 1 base and J gave up 5 bases, with 23 bases separating them. CDR3 nucleotides: TGTGCCAGCAGTTTATTCGGGGGACGGGGAAGCCTAAGAACTGAAGCTTTCTTT. It specifies CASSLFGGRGSLRTEAFF.

This clone was seen a few times. J is TRBJ1-3 and V is TRBV5-4; maybe TRBD1 (6 bases). Trimming took 5 bases from V and 2 from J, leaving 17 bases between them. Germline CDR1 reads SGHNT; CDR2 reads YYREEE (reference sequence). The length of the CDR3 is 16 residues. CDR3 DNA: TGTGCCAGCAGGTCCGAAGGGGGTGGGCCTGGAAACACCATATATTTT. Protein sequence: CASRSEGGGPGNTIYF.

The chain couples TRBV30 to TRBJ1-1, with D perhaps matching TRBD1 (5 bases). V dropped 2 bases and J dropped 8 bases, with 12 bases sitting between them. There are 12 residues in the CDR3. CDR1 GTSNPN and CDR2 SVGIG come from the germline V gene (reference sequence). The CDR3 protein is CAWSTGGDEAFF. The CDR3, as DNA: TGTGCCTGGAGTACTGGGGGGGACGAAGCTTTCTTT.

The chain is built from TRBV2 and TRBJ2-1, with D perhaps TRBD2 (6 bases). This CDR3 comprises 15 residues. V lost 3 bases and J lost 5, with 14 bases in between. Germline V CDR1 and CDR2: SNHLY, FYNNEI. The CDR3 sequence is CASSDLGTRNNEQFF. The CDR3 DNA is TGTGCCAGCAGTGATTTGGGGACTCGGAACAATGAGCAGTTCTTC.